Reported below is one TCR beta chain. Antigen unknown. Patients with chemo-refractory metastatic non-small-cell lung cancer received focal radiation plus CTLA-4 blockade with ipilimumab. These data come from a study of radiotherapy plus CTLA-4 blockade in lung cancer. Looking at the study overall: Objective responses were observed in approximately 20% of patients, and disease control was achieved by 30% to 40%. Notes on the study in general: Peripheral blood showed expansion of tumor-derived TCR clones after radiotherapy and ipilimumab. Strongest reported response predictors: early blood clone changes and post-radiation interferon-beta.

The assay was immunoSEQ multiplex PCR, and TCRdb's table has in-frame clones only and misses some. Seen here are about 73,000 clones, around 87% observed once, and the top ten hold less than 45%. This sequence originates from a human donor with non-small cell lung cancer that progressed on radiotherapy plus ipilimumab. The material sequenced was peripheral blood, taken from a patient treated with radiotherapy plus ipilimumab.

In DNA form, the CDR3 reads TGTGCCAGTAGCCTCACCCCTAGACGCCAAGAGACCCAGTACTTC. Amino acid sequence: CASSLTPRRQETQYF. The V gene is TRBV2, the J gene TRBJ2-5; no definite D call. The CDR3 contains 15 residues. CDR1 is SNHLY, CDR2 FYNNEI, per germline. V was pared by 9 bases and J by 1 base, with 18 bases between. Full variable domain (rest looked up from reference TRBV2 and TRBJ2-5): EPEVTQTPSHQVTQMGQEVILRCVPISNHLYFYWYRQILGQKVEFLVSFYNNEISEKSEIFDDQFSVERPDGSNFTLKIRSTKLEDSAMYFCASSLTPRRQETQYFGPGTRLLVL.